What follows describes a single T cell receptor (beta chain). This may come from a read error, since a much larger clone is one base off. What was amplified from RNA transcripts were TCR beta CDR3 regions. The TCR CDR3 was amplified in a first-round RT-PCR using the HTBI primer set. TCRdb reprocessed the multiplex PCR reads with MiXCR, giving one entry per CDR3 protein. Counted here are under 550,000 distinct CDR3 sequences, just under 20% occurring once; the ten biggest clones make up about 50%. This sample is drawn from a study of T cells in Graves' hyperthyroidism and ophthalmopathy. The CDR3 is 14 residues long. V was shortened by 3 bases and J by 4 bases, with 13 bases between the two germline ends. Per germline, CDR1 GTSNPN and CDR2 SVGIG (reference sequence).

The V and J genes are TRBV30 and TRBJ1-5; D uncertain. The sequence came from a man in his forties with Graves' ophthalmopathy. Sequencing was done on a sample of blood. The CDR3 here is CAWSLGRGNQPQHF. CDR3 nucleotide sequence: TGTGCCTGGAGCCTCGGACGGGGAAATCAGCCCCAGCATTTT.